This T cell receptor (beta chain) stems from a study of T cells after yellow fever vaccination. Study-wide results and caveats: The secondary response peaked faster, at day 5 versus 15, but was weaker.

This clonotype was picked up a small number of times. Its specificity is not known. The junction had 5 bases not matched to a gene; V was cut back by 0 bases and J by 4 bases. This CDR3 spans 15 amino acids. CDR1 and CDR2 (germline): LNHNV, YYDKDF (reference sequence). From the 5' RACE reads, TCRdb called clonotypes with MiXCR, one entry per CDR3 protein. The sample gives 300,000 or so distinct CDR3 sequences, around 13% of which show up once; 0.4% to 0.65% is in the top ten. The chain links TRBV15 to TRBJ1-2, with 7 bases aligning to TRBD1. The source was CD4+ T cells sorted from PBMCs, collected 45 days after the yellow fever booster vaccination. The source is a man aged 25-45 years who received the YFV17D yellow fever vaccine. The CDR3 DNA reads as TGTGCCACCAGCAGAGATAATCGACAGGGCTATGGCTACACCTTC. Its protein is CATSRDNRQGYGYTF.